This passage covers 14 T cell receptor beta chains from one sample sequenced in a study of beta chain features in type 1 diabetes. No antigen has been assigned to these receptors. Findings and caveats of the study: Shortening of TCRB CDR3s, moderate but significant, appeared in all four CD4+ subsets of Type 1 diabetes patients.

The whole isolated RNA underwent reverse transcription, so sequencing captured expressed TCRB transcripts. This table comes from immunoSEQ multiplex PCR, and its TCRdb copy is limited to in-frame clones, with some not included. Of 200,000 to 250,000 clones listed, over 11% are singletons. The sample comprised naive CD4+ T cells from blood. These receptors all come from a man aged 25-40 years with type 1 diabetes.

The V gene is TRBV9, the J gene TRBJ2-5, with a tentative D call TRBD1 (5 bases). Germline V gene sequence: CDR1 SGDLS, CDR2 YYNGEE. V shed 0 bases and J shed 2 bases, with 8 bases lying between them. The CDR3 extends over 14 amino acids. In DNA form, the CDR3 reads TGTGCCAGCAGCGTAGATGCAGGGCAAGAGACCCAGTACTTC. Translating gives CASSVDAGQETQYF.

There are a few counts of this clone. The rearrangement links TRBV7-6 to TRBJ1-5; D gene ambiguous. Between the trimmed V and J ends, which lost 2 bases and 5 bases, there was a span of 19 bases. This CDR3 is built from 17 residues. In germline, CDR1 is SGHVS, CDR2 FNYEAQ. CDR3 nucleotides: TGTGCCAGCAGCTTATCCCTCCGCCGGGGTGGCGATCAGCCCCAGCATTTT. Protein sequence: CASSLSLRRGGDQPQHF.

The CDR3 sequence is CASSPSLDIYEQYF. In DNA, the CDR3 is TGTGCCAGCTCACCCTCCCTGGACATCTACGAGCAGTACTTC. The chain uses TRBV18 and TRBJ2-7; D possibly corresponds to TRBD1 (5 bases). Trimming cost V 3 bases and J 3 bases, with 12 bases left between them. Germline CDR1 KGHSH, CDR2 LQKENI. This CDR3 comprises 14 residues. Using reference TRBV18 and TRBJ2-7 for the parts outside the CDR3, the full variable domain is NAGVMQNPRHLVRRRGQEARLRCSPMKGHSHVYWYRQLPEEGLKFMVYLQKENIIDESGMPKERFSAEFPKEGPSILRIQQVVRGDSAAYFCASSPSLDIYEQYFGPGTRLTVT.

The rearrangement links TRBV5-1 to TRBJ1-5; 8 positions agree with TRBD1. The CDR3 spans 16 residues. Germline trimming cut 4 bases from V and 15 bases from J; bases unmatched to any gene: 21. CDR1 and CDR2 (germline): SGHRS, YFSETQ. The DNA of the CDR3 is TGCGCCAGCAGCGCAGACGCCGGGACAGGAGCCTCCGTTTGGCATTTT. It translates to CASSADAGTGASVWHF.

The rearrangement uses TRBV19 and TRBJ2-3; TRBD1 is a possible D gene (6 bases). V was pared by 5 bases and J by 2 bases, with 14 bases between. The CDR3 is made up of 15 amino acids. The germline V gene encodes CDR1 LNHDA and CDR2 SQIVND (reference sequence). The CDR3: CASSPDSRFTDTQYF. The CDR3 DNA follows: TGTGCCAGTAGTCCGGACAGCCGATTCACAGATACGCAGTATTTT.

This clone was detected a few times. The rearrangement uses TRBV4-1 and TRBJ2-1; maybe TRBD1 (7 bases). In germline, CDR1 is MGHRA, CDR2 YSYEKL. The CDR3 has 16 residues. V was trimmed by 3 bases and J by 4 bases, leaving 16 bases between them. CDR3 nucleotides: TGCGCCAGCAGCCAGCCTAGGAGGGGGCCTTACAATGAGCAGTTCTTC. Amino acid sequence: CASSQPRRGPYNEQFF.

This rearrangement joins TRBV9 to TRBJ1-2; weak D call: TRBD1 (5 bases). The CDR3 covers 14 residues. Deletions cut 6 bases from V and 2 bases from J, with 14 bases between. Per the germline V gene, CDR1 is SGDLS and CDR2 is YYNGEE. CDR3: CASNPGPGNYGYTF. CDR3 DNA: TGTGCCAGCAACCCCGGCCCAGGGAACTATGGCTACACCTTC.

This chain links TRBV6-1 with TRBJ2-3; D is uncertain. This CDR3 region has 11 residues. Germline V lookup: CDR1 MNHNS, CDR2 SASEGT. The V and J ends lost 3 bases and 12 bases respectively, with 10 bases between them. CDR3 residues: CASSDPSSQYF. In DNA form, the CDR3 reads TGTGCCAGCAGTGATCCCTCTTCCCAGTATTTT.

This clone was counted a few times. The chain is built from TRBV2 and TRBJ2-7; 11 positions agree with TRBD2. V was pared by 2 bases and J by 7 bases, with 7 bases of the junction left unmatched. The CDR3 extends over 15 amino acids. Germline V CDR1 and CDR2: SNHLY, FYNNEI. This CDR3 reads CASSETSGRREEQYF. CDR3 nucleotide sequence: TGTGCCAGCAGTGAAACTAGCGGGAGACGAGAAGAGCAGTACTTC.

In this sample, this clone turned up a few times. The CDR3 is CASALAGGPEDTQYF. CDR3 DNA sequence: TGTGCCAGCGCACTAGCGGGGGGGCCAGAAGATACGCAGTATTTT. V usage is TRBV9 and J usage is TRBJ2-3, with 13 bases fitting TRBD2. In germline, CDR1 is SGDLS, CDR2 YYNGEE. With V trimmed by 7 bases and J by 5 bases, 7 bases remained unmatched. The CDR3 consists of 15 residues.

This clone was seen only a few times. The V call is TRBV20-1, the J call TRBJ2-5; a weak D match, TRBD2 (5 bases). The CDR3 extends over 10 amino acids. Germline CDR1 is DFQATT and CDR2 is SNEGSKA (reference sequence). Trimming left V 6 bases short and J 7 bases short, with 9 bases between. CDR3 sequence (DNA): TGCAGTGCCGTACTAGGGACCCAGTACTTC. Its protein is CSAVLGTQYF.

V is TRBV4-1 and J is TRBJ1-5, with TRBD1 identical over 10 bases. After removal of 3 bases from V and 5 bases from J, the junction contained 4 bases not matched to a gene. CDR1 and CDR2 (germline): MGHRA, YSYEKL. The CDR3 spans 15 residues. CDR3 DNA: TGCGCCAGCAGCCAGGGACAGGGGCCCTATCAGCCCCAGCATTTT. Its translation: CASSQGQGPYQPQHF.

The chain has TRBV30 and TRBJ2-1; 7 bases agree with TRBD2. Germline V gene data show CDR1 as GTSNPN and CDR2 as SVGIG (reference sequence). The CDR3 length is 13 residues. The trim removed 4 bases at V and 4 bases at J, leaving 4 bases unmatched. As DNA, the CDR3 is TGTGCCTGGAAGGGAGGGCAGTACAATGAGCAGTTCTTC. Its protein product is CAWKGGQYNEQFF. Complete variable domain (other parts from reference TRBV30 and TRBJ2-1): SQTIHQWPATLVQPVGSPLSLECTVEGTSNPNLYWYRQAAGRGLQLLFYSVGIGQISSEVPQNLSASRPQDRQFILSSKKLLLSDSGFYLCAWKGGQYNEQFFGPGTRLTVL.

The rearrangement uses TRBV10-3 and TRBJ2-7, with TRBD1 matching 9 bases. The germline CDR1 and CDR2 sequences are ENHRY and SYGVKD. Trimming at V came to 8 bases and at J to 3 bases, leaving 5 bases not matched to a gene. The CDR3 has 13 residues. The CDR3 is CAIGTGQGYEQYF. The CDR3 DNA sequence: TGTGCCATCGGTACGGGACAGGGCTACGAGCAGTACTTC.